One T cell receptor (beta chain) is described in this entry. Its matching antigen is unknown. This record comes from a study of cytomegalovirus exposure and HLA in healthy donors. General observations from the study: Sequencing artifact likely explains a cluster of highly shared sequence variants. Among immune exposure information, only CMV serostatus was available.

In germline, CDR1 is LNHDA, CDR2 SQIVND (reference sequence). With 5 bases clipped from V and 5 bases from J, the junction kept 8 bases outside the gene matches. This CDR3 has 15 residues. Primers for the PCR totalled 60 Vbeta and 13 Jbeta. Here immunoSEQ multiplex PCR was the method, and the copy in TCRdb shows in-frame clones only, minus some. The table lists roughly 100,000 clones, 65% to 85% of them singletons, with over 4% in the top ten. The TCR originated in a man in his fifties in good health and CMV-seropositive. What was sequenced was PBMCs. This rearrangement joins TRBV19 to TRBJ1-4; 7 positions agree with TRBD1. This CDR3 is CASSPSGTANEKLFF. The CDR3 coding sequence is TGTGCCAGTAGTCCCTCCGGGACAGCGAATGAAAAACTGTTTTTT.